This passage covers 15 T cell receptor beta chains from one sample sequenced in a study of T cell responses to AZD1222 COVID-19 vaccine. Sequencing was performed with immunoSEQ multiplex PCR; in TCRdb, only in-frame clones are kept and a portion is missing. The table shows some 83,000 clones, with 89% occurring only once. The sequenced sample was peripheral blood, obtained 28 days after the second AZD1222 dose. The source of these receptors is an adult who received the AZD1222 COVID-19 vaccine.

V and J are TRBV6-5 and TRBJ1-2; D might be TRBD1 (5 bases). The CDR3 covers 15 residues. Germline V gene lookup returns CDR1 MNHEY and CDR2 SVGAGI. V was pared by 7 bases and J by 5 bases, with 20 bases between. The CDR3: CASTLGEGRGYGYTF. CDR3 DNA sequence: TGTGCCAGCACCCTGGGGGAGGGACGTGGGTATGGCTACACCTTC.

The rearrangement links TRBV23-1 to TRBJ1-1; the D is unclear. TRBV23-1 is an open reading frame, and its role is uncertain. This CDR3 region has 15 residues. V lost 7 bases, J lost 6 bases, and 21 bases lay in between. The chain's CDR3 is CASIKKGTPRAEAFF. CDR3 in DNA: TGCGCCAGCATTAAAAAAGGCACCCCTAGGGCTGAAGCTTTCTTT.

This clone has only one observation. The CDR3 reads CASRRGGTEDTQYF. The CDR3 nucleotides are TGTGCCTCACGTCGGGGGGGGACGGAAGATACGCAGTATTTT. V is TRBV6-5 and J is TRBJ2-3; TRBD2 matches 8 bases. Losses at the gene ends were 11 bases for V and 5 bases for J; bases not matched to a gene: 12. The CDR3 spans 14 residues. Per germline, CDR1 MNHEY and CDR2 SVGAGI.

V and J are TRBV7-3 and TRBJ1-1, with D perhaps matching TRBD1 (6 bases). V was clipped by 1 base and J by 1 base, with 10 bases between them. In germline, CDR1 is SGHTA, CDR2 FQGTGA. The CDR3 is 15 amino acids. The CDR3 region is CASSLIRQENTEAFF. CDR3 nucleotide sequence: TGTGCCAGCAGCTTAATCCGACAGGAGAACACTGAAGCTTTCTTT.

The rearrangement joins TRBV3-1 (or the pseudogene TRBV3-2) to TRBJ2-7; tentative D call: TRBD1 (5 bases). The CDR3 is 15 residues long. The germline V gene has CDR1 LGHDT and CDR2 YNNKEL (reference sequence). Trimming took off 0 bases at V and 2 bases at J, with 11 bases between the two ends. CDR3 bases: TGTGCCAGCAGCCAAGAAAGGTGGGGCACCTACGAGCAGTACTTC. Translation: CASSQERWGTYEQYF.

This sequence joins TRBV14 and TRBJ2-7, with TRBD1 identical over 7 bases. The CDR3 runs 16 residues. V shed 0 bases, J shed 4 bases, and the junction held 9 bases outside the gene matches. The germline gives CDR1 SGHDN, CDR2 FVKESK. CDR3 region: CASSQDGGWDRYEQYF. CDR3 in DNA: TGTGCCAGCAGCCAAGATGGAGGTTGGGACAGATACGAGCAGTACTTC.

The V and J genes are TRBV2 and TRBJ1-5; D is undetermined. Germline assignment: CDR1 SNHLY and CDR2 FYNNEI. The length of the CDR3 is 11 residues. V was pared by 4 bases and J by 7 bases, with 5 bases between. CDR3: CASSVNQPQHF. The CDR3 nucleotides are TGTGCCAGCAGTGTTAACCAGCCCCAGCATTTT.

The gene calls are TRBV6-5 and TRBJ1-1; a possible D gene is TRBD1 (5 bases). In germline, CDR1 is MNHEY, CDR2 SVGAGI. With 9 bases removed from V and 1 base from J, the gap between germline ends came to 12 bases. The CDR3 is 13 amino acids. CDR3 sequence reads: CASRIRGNTEAFF. In DNA form, the CDR3 reads TGTGCCAGTAGAATTAGGGGGAACACTGAAGCTTTCTTT.

V is TRBV4-1 and J is TRBJ1-1, with a tentative D call TRBD1 (6 bases). The CDR3 runs to 12 residues. From germline, CDR1 is MGHRA and CDR2 YSYEKL. V lost 4 bases to trimming and J lost 4 bases, with 7 bases between them. The DNA of the CDR3 is TGCGCCAGCAGCCCACAGGGCACTGAAGCTTTCTTT. This sequence encodes CASSPQGTEAFF.

The rearrangement uses TRBV7-2 and TRBJ2-6; D remains ambiguous. Germline V gives CDR1 SGHTA, CDR2 FQGNSA. Trimming cost V 4 bases and J 0 bases, with 7 bases left between them. The CDR3 length is 15 residues. The CDR3 is CASSSSDSGANVLTF. In nucleotides, the CDR3 is TGTGCCAGCAGCTCGAGCGACTCTGGGGCCAACGTCCTGACTTTC.

The chain has TRBV19 and TRBJ2-7, with 7 nucleotides matching TRBD1. The CDR3 spans 16 residues. Germline assignment: CDR1 LNHDA and CDR2 SQIVND (reference sequence). The V segment lost 5 bases and the J segment 4 bases; nucleotides outside the gene matches: 14. For the CDR3, the DNA is TGTGCCAGTAGTGGACGACAGGGCCTCGGCCTTTACGAGCAGTACTTC. Translated, it gives CASSGRQGLGLYEQYF.

There are a few counts of this clone. The chain recombines TRBV30 with TRBJ2-3; 8 bases line up with TRBD2. The CDR3 length is 13 residues. The J segment lost 3 bases and the V segment lost 5 bases, leaving 4 bases of the junction unmatched. Germline values: CDR1 GTSNPN, CDR2 SVGIG (reference sequence). CDR3 amino acids: CAWEREQTDTQYF. CDR3 DNA sequence: TGTGCCTGGGAGCGGGAGCAGACAGATACGCAGTATTTT.

This chain connects TRBV3-1 (or the pseudogene TRBV3-2) to TRBJ1-3, with D tentatively TRBD1 (5 bases). The CDR3 is 16 residues long. The V gene's germline CDR1 is LGHDT and CDR2 YNNKEL (reference sequence). The V end was cut by 3 bases, the J end by 2 bases, with 14 bases between. The CDR3 loop reads CASSHRGGGTGNTIYF. The CDR3 coding sequence is TGTGCCAGCAGCCATCGCGGGGGGGGAACTGGAAACACCATATATTTT.

The CDR3 DNA reads TGCGCCAGCAGCTTGGGGCCTAGCGGGGTCACAGATACGCAGTATTTT. It is translated as CASSLGPSGVTDTQYF. This rearrangement joins TRBV5-1 to TRBJ2-3, with TRBD2 matching 9 bases. The CDR3 is made up of 16 amino acids. The germline V gene encodes CDR1 SGHRS and CDR2 YFSETQ. J lost 2 bases, V lost 0 bases, and 4 bases had no gene match.

This clone was recorded only once. The V call is TRBV4-1, the J call TRBJ1-1, with D maybe TRBD1 (5 bases). Looked up from germline, CDR1 is MGHRA and CDR2 is YSYEKL. Trimming cost V 1 base and J 11 bases, with 14 bases left between them. The CDR3 consists of 13 residues. CDR3 sequence (DNA): TGCGCCAGCAGCCAAGCGGGGGGGAATAAGGCTTTCTTT. Translation gives CASSQAGGNKAFF.